This T cell receptor beta chain was found in a study of beta chain features in type 1 diabetes. Findings and caveats of the study: For Type 1 diabetes patients, all four CD4+ subsets carried TCRB CDR3s that were moderately but significantly shorter.

With respect to this clone: Antigen unknown.

What was sequenced were expressed TCRB transcripts, since all of the isolated RNA had been reverse transcribed. Sequencing used immunoSEQ multiplex PCR; TCRdb keeps in-frame clones, though not all of them. The data hold over 650,000 clones, with about an eighth observed a single time. Purity of each sorted population was above 95%. The trim removed 11 bases at V and 3 bases at J, leaving 8 bases unmatched. The length of the CDR3 is 14 residues. Germline V gene lookup returns CDR1 ENHRY and CDR2 SYGVKD. The receptor's source is a man aged 18 to 35 with type 1 diabetes. This chain joins TRBV10-3 and TRBJ2-2; 8 bases align to TRBD2. The material sequenced was naive CD4+ T cells from blood. As DNA, the CDR3 is TGTGCCTCGCACGGGGGGGCGGACACCGGGGAGCTGTTTTTT. Translation: CASHGGADTGELFF.